A selection of T cell receptor beta chains follows, all from one sample in a study of T cell responses to AZD1222 COVID-19 vaccine. Clones were read by immunoSEQ multiplex PCR, and TCRdb kept only the in-frame ones, dropping some. The sample records 95,000 to 110,000 clones, approximately 88% being singletons. The specimen was peripheral blood, collected on day 0 of AZD1222 vaccination. The origin of the receptors is an adult in good health. The CDR3 runs from the conserved cysteine through the conserved F or W. D genes are given only for firm matches. Clone size, where shown, is once, few, many, or a class for clones that have expanded.

v_call	j_call	d_call	clone_size	cdr3_nt	cdr3_aa
TRBV19	TRBJ1-3	-	-	TGTGCCAGTAGTACCCGCAGGGCCTCTGGAAACACCATATATTTT	CASSTRRASGNTIYF
TRBV3-1/TRBV3-2	TRBJ2-7	-	-	TGTGCCAGCAGCCAAGAAGGGGGGAACCTAGGGGAGCAGTACTTC	CASSQEGGNLGEQYF
TRBV27	TRBJ1-5	-	-	TGTGCCAGCAGTTTAAACAGGAACAACAATCAGCCCCAGCATTTT	CASSLNRNNNQPQHF
TRBV30	TRBJ1-4	TRBD1	-	TGTGCCGGGACAGGGGGTGAAAAACTGTTTTTT	CAGTGGEKLFF
TRBV5-4	TRBJ2-7	TRBD2	-	TGTGCCAGCGGGACTAGCGGTTTGGACGAGCAGTACTTC	CASGTSGLDEQYF
TRBV7-9	TRBJ1-5	-	-	TGTGCCAGCAGCCAGGGGCGTCAGCCCCAGCATTTT	CASSQGRQPQHF
TRBV6-2/TRBV6-3	TRBJ2-2	TRBD1	once	TGTGCCAGCAGTTACTCGGACAGGAGACCACTTTTT	CASSYSDRRPLF
TRBV14	TRBJ2-7	-	-	TGTGCCAGCAGCCAAGTATTGCTCGAGCAGTACTTC	CASSQVLLEQYF
TRBV7-8	TRBJ2-5	TRBD2	-	TGTGCCAGCAGCTTACTAGCGGGAGGGCTCGAGACCCAGTACTTC	CASSLLAGGLETQYF
TRBV6-2/TRBV6-3	TRBJ2-3	-	-	TGTGCCAGCAGTTCTCCCTCATCGACTACCCCCCTTGCCACAGATACGCAGTATTTT	CASSSPSSTTPLATDTQYF
TRBV28	TRBJ2-2	TRBD1	-	TGTGCCAGCAGTTCAGGACAGGGAACCGGGGAGCTGTTTTTT	CASSSGQGTGELFF
TRBV7-2	TRBJ1-2	-	-	TGTGCCAGCAGCTTATCGACAGTGAACTATGGCTACACCTTC	CASSLSTVNYGYTF
TRBV3-1/TRBV3-2	TRBJ2-1	-	-	TGTGCCAGCTTTGTTGGGCCTCCAGAGTTTAGAGGGCAGTTCTTC	CASFVGPPEFRGQFF
TRBV28	TRBJ1-2	TRBD1	-	TGTGCCGCCAGAGTGGGGACAGCTAACTATGGCTACACCTTC	CAARVGTANYGYTF
TRBV28	TRBJ2-7	TRBD2	-	TGTGCCAGCAGCTCAACTAGCGGTGACTACGAGCAGTACTTC	CASSSTSGDYEQYF
TRBV5-1	TRBJ2-1	-	-	TGCGCCAGCAGCTCTCTAGACTACAATGAGCAGTTCTTC	CASSSLDYNEQFF
TRBV7-9	TRBJ2-7	-	-	TGTGCCAGCAGCCACAGGGAGAAATCCTACGAGCAGTACTTC	CASSHREKSYEQYF
TRBV19	TRBJ1-1	-	-	TGTGCCAGCCAATCCCAGGGAGTCACTGAAGCTTTCTTT	CASQSQGVTEAFF
TRBV29-1	TRBJ1-2	TRBD1	-	TGCAGCGTTGTACCCGGACAGGCCTCCCGCAACTATGGCTACACCTTC	CSVVPGQASRNYGYTF
TRBV10-3	TRBJ1-6	TRBD1	-	TGTGCCATCAGAGGGGGCCCCTATAATTCACCCCTCCACTTT	CAIRGGPYNSPLHF
TRBV18	TRBJ1-1	TRBD1	once	TGTGCCAGCTCTTACGACAGGGCCAACACTGAAGCTTTCTTT	CASSYDRANTEAFF
TRBV18	TRBJ1-5	-	few	TGTGCCAGCTCACCACCGGGCAGGGCGGCAGGCCAGCCCCAGCATTTT	CASSPPGRAAGQPQHF
TRBV14	TRBJ2-7	-	-	TGTGCCAGCAGCCAAGAGGCCAGTGCCGAGCAGTACTTC	CASSQEASAEQYF
TRBV28	TRBJ1-6	-	-	TGTGCCAGCAGTTCAGGCGATGGTTCACCCCTCCACTTT	CASSSGDGSPLHF
TRBV28	TRBJ2-7	TRBD1	-	TGTGCCAGCAGTCCGAGCCTCACAGGGGTCGGGGAGCAGTACTTC	CASSPSLTGVGEQYF
TRBV18	TRBJ1-5	-	-	TGTGCCAGCTCAACCCATGCCGATCAGCCCCAGCATTTT	CASSTHADQPQHF
TRBV2	TRBJ2-7	-	-	TGTGCCAGCAGAGAGGGGAACGAGCAGTACTTC	CASREGNEQYF
TRBV3-1/TRBV3-2	TRBJ2-7	-	few	TGTGCCAGCAGCCAAGGGTCCGGAGCACAGGGTCCTCCTTGCCCTAGGTACTTC	CASSQGSGAQGPPCPRYF
TRBV10-1	TRBJ2-1	TRBD2	-	TGCGCCAGCAGTCTAGCGGGGGGCACTCATGAGCAGTTCTTC	CASSLAGGTHEQFF
TRBV6-5	TRBJ2-3	-	few	TGTGCCAGCAGTTATCTCAGGGCAGGGAACACAGATACGCAGTATTTT	CASSYLRAGNTDTQYF
TRBV11-3	TRBJ2-7	TRBD1	-	TGTGCCAGCAGCTTAGAGGGGGACAGCCCCTACGAGCAGTACTTC	CASSLEGDSPYEQYF